This T cell receptor beta chain was captured in a study of blood T cells in healthy people across ages. Study-level results: Older individuals had lower TCR beta diversity per million T cells (the decline was roughly linear). Percentage of naive T cells showed a strong correlation with TCR beta diversity.

The authors ran a second PCR of 7 to 11 cycles using a sample-barcoded 5' primer and a J-beta primer mix. TCRdb itself ran the 5' RACE reads through MiXCR, one entry per CDR3 protein. The sample lists 650,000 or so distinct CDR3 sequences, around 52% occurring once. Of note for this clonotype: As yet, its antigen is unknown.

This receptor was taken from a woman of 80 years or more in good health. The sample was blood.

DNA of the CDR3: TGTGCCAGCTCGGTCCAGGAGGGAGCACAGTATTTT. Its translation: CASSVQEGAQYF. The chain combines TRBV18 with TRBJ2-3; possibly TRBD2 for D (6 bases). The CDR3 covers 12 residues. The V end was cut by 6 bases, the J end by 12 bases, with 16 bases between. Germline CDR1 reads KGHSH; CDR2 reads LQKENI.